A selection of T cell receptor beta chains follows, all from one sample in a study of beta chain features in type 1 diabetes. Only in-frame clones appear in the TCRdb table, and some are missing; sequencing was by immunoSEQ multiplex PCR. This table has 300,000 to 350,000 clones, roughly 15% appearing once. The specimen sequenced was central memory CD4+ T cells from blood. These TCRs come from a man aged 30-40 years in good health. Both conserved end residues are part of each CDR3. The order of the fields is D gene, V gene, J gene, clone size, CDR3 protein, CDR3 DNA. The D gene is left open where the match is weak. Clone size is shown for a subset of rows, as once, few, many or a class of expanded clone.

D gene: -
V gene: TRBV19
J gene: TRBJ2-1
clone size: -
CDR3 protein: CASSILGGGNEQFF
CDR3 DNA: TGTGCCAGTAGCATTCTCGGAGGGGGCAATGAGCAGTTCTTC

D gene: TRBD2
V gene: TRBV7-6
J gene: TRBJ2-1
clone size: -
CDR3 protein: CASSLGSLLAVREQFF
CDR3 DNA: TGTGCCAGCAGCTTAGGGTCCCTACTAGCGGTCAGAGAGCAGTTCTTC

D gene: -
V gene: TRBV5-6
J gene: TRBJ2-4
clone size: -
CDR3 protein: CASSLDGGRAKNIQYF
CDR3 DNA: TGTGCCAGCAGCTTGGATGGGGGAAGAGCCAAAAACATTCAGTACTTC

D gene: -
V gene: TRBV30
J gene: TRBJ1-2
clone size: -
CDR3 protein: CAWSLRGGPAGYTF
CDR3 DNA: TGTGCCTGGAGTTTAAGGGGGGGGCCAGCGGGCTACACCTTC

D gene: TRBD1
V gene: TRBV7-6
J gene: TRBJ2-5
clone size: few
CDR3 protein: CASSPPRGQGLRETQYF
CDR3 DNA: TGTGCCAGCAGCCCCCCCCGAGGACAGGGGTTACGGGAGACCCAGTACTTC

D gene: -
V gene: TRBV29-1
J gene: TRBJ1-1
clone size: -
CDR3 protein: CSVRSGDMNTEAFF
CDR3 DNA: TGCAGCGTTAGGTCAGGGGACATGAACACTGAAGCTTTCTTT

D gene: -
V gene: TRBV10-3
J gene: TRBJ1-1
clone size: -
CDR3 protein: CAISESRLGGTEAFF
CDR3 DNA: TGTGCCATCAGTGAGTCGAGGCTAGGGGGCACTGAAGCTTTCTTT

D gene: -
V gene: TRBV9
J gene: TRBJ1-4
clone size: few
CDR3 protein: CASSVGVSTNEKLFF
CDR3 DNA: TGTGCCAGCAGCGTAGGGGTTTCCACTAATGAAAAACTGTTTTTT

D gene: -
V gene: TRBV13
J gene: TRBJ2-5
clone size: -
CDR3 protein: CASSFAAGPGETQYF
CDR3 DNA: TGTGCCAGCAGTTTCGCAGCGGGCCCTGGAGAGACCCAGTACTTC

D gene: -
V gene: TRBV7-9
J gene: TRBJ2-3
clone size: -
CDR3 protein: CASSVYRDSTDTQYF
CDR3 DNA: TGTGCCAGCAGCGTCTACCGGGATAGCACAGATACGCAGTATTTT

D gene: TRBD1
V gene: TRBV9
J gene: TRBJ2-7
clone size: -
CDR3 protein: CASSEGGDRTHEQYF
CDR3 DNA: TGTGCCAGCAGCGAGGGCGGGGACAGGACCCACGAGCAGTACTTC

D gene: TRBD1
V gene: TRBV18
J gene: TRBJ2-7
clone size: -
CDR3 protein: CASSQTGGKVTYEQYF
CDR3 DNA: TGTGCCAGCTCACAAACAGGGGGCAAAGTCACCTACGAGCAGTACTTC

D gene: -
V gene: TRBV7-3
J gene: TRBJ1-1
clone size: -
CDR3 protein: CASSFTGKPKAFF
CDR3 DNA: TGTGCCAGCAGCTTTACGGGCAAACCCAAAGCTTTCTTT

D gene: TRBD1
V gene: TRBV5-4
J gene: TRBJ1-6
clone size: few
CDR3 protein: CASSASGTGVSPLHF
CDR3 DNA: TGTGCCAGCAGCGCGTCCGGGACAGGGGTTTCACCCCTCCACTTT

D gene: -
V gene: TRBV11-2
J gene: TRBJ1-1
clone size: -
CDR3 protein: CASSRRVTSSDTEAFF
CDR3 DNA: TGTGCCAGCAGCCGCCGTGTTACCAGTTCGGACACTGAAGCTTTCTTT

D gene: -
V gene: TRBV11-2
J gene: TRBJ2-1
clone size: few
CDR3 protein: CASSGLGAFLWNEQFF
CDR3 DNA: TGTGCCAGCAGCGGCCTAGGGGCTTTTCTTTGGAATGAGCAGTTCTTC

D gene: TRBD1
V gene: TRBV19
J gene: TRBJ1-5
clone size: many
CDR3 protein: CASSTTTGGEGQPQHF
CDR3 DNA: TGTGCCAGTAGTACAACGACAGGGGGAGAAGGTCAGCCCCAGCATTTT

D gene: TRBD1
V gene: TRBV5-5
J gene: TRBJ2-1
clone size: many
CDR3 protein: CATDSGTGAHEQFF
CDR3 DNA: TGTGCCACCGACTCCGGGACAGGGGCCCATGAGCAGTTCTTC

D gene: -
V gene: TRBV2
J gene: TRBJ2-1
clone size: -
CDR3 protein: CASSEALTRPPSEQFF
CDR3 DNA: TGTGCCAGCAGTGAAGCTCTCACCCGACCGCCCAGTGAGCAGTTCTTC

D gene: -
V gene: TRBV2
J gene: TRBJ2-2
clone size: few
CDR3 protein: CASSEPRDNTGELFF
CDR3 DNA: TGTGCCAGCAGTGAGCCCAGGGACAACACCGGGGAGCTGTTTTTT

D gene: -
V gene: TRBV7-2
J gene: TRBJ1-5
clone size: many
CDR3 protein: CASSSTGAEEPQHF
CDR3 DNA: TGTGCCAGCAGCTCTACGGGGGCCGAGGAGCCCCAGCATTTT

D gene: -
V gene: TRBV4-2
J gene: TRBJ2-2
clone size: -
CDR3 protein: CASSSYGIANTGELFF
CDR3 DNA: TGTGCCAGCAGCTCCTACGGAATCGCGAACACCGGGGAGCTGTTTTTT

D gene: -
V gene: TRBV6-1
J gene: TRBJ2-5
clone size: few
CDR3 protein: CASSGTRQETQYF
CDR3 DNA: TGTGCCAGCAGTGGTACTAGGCAAGAGACCCAGTACTTC

D gene: TRBD2
V gene: TRBV6-1
J gene: TRBJ2-5
clone size: few
CDR3 protein: CASIKRGRETQYF
CDR3 DNA: TGTGCCAGCATCAAGCGGGGGAGAGAGACCCAGTACTTC

D gene: -
V gene: TRBV19
J gene: TRBJ2-6
clone size: -
CDR3 protein: CASSIEGMGGAGANVLTF
CDR3 DNA: TGTGCCAGTAGTATTGAGGGGATGGGGGGCGCTGGGGCCAACGTCCTGACTTTC

D gene: -
V gene: TRBV7-6
J gene: TRBJ1-5
clone size: few
CDR3 protein: CASSSSTNQPQHF
CDR3 DNA: TGTGCCAGCAGTTCCTCCACGAATCAGCCCCAGCATTTT

D gene: TRBD1
V gene: TRBV4-2
J gene: TRBJ1-6
clone size: -
CDR3 protein: CASSQTIQGAESPLHF
CDR3 DNA: TGTGCCAGCAGCCAGACCATACAGGGGGCAGAATCACCCCTCCACTTT

D gene: TRBD1
V gene: TRBV12-5
J gene: TRBJ1-5
clone size: -
CDR3 protein: CASASGQTTPNQPQHF
CDR3 DNA: TGTGCTAGTGCTTCGGGACAGACGACCCCCAATCAGCCCCAGCATTTT

D gene: TRBD1
V gene: TRBV15
J gene: TRBJ2-3
clone size: -
CDR3 protein: CATSSYRDRVTDTQYF
CDR3 DNA: TGTGCCACCAGCAGTTACCGGGACAGGGTCACAGATACGCAGTATTTT

D gene: -
V gene: TRBV21-1
J gene: TRBJ1-5
clone size: -
CDR3 protein: CASSKKPNQPQHF
CDR3 DNA: TGTGCCAGCAGCAAGAAGCCAAATCAGCCCCAGCATTTT

D gene: TRBD1
V gene: TRBV6-5
J gene: TRBJ2-7
clone size: many
CDR3 protein: CASSFRPDRPTYEQYF
CDR3 DNA: TGTGCCAGCAGTTTCCGCCCGGACAGGCCAACCTACGAGCAGTACTTC

D gene: -
V gene: TRBV9
J gene: TRBJ1-2
clone size: few
CDR3 protein: CASSVAAGWDYGYTF
CDR3 DNA: TGTGCCAGCAGCGTAGCTGCAGGCTGGGACTATGGCTACACCTTC

D gene: -
V gene: TRBV10-3
J gene: TRBJ2-3
clone size: few
CDR3 protein: CAISESKAHTDTQYF
CDR3 DNA: TGTGCCATCAGTGAGTCCAAAGCGCACACAGATACGCAGTATTTT

D gene: TRBD2
V gene: TRBV11-3
J gene: TRBJ2-3
clone size: -
CDR3 protein: CASSYRGSGTWADTQYF
CDR3 DNA: TGTGCCAGCAGCTACCGGGGTAGCGGGACTTGGGCAGATACGCAGTATTTT

D gene: -
V gene: TRBV9
J gene: TRBJ2-5
clone size: -
CDR3 protein: CASSPAVQGQETQYF
CDR3 DNA: TGTGCCAGCAGTCCCGCAGTCCAAGGTCAAGAGACCCAGTACTTC

D gene: TRBD1
V gene: TRBV5-5
J gene: TRBJ1-4
clone size: -
CDR3 protein: CASSLARQGTNEKLFF
CDR3 DNA: TGTGCCAGCAGCTTGGCTAGACAGGGAACTAATGAAAAACTGTTTTTT

D gene: -
V gene: TRBV10-3
J gene: TRBJ2-1
clone size: many
CDR3 protein: CAISDWGSTYNEQFF
CDR3 DNA: TGTGCCATCAGTGATTGGGGGAGTACCTACAATGAGCAGTTCTTC

D gene: TRBD2
V gene: TRBV5-4
J gene: TRBJ2-5
clone size: -
CDR3 protein: CASSLASSGGAAQETQYF
CDR3 DNA: TGTGCCAGCAGCTTGGCATCTAGCGGGGGGGCCGCCCAAGAGACCCAGTACTTC

D gene: -
V gene: TRBV6-6
J gene: TRBJ2-1
clone size: few
CDR3 protein: CASSPPGLGNNEQFF
CDR3 DNA: TGTGCCAGCAGCCCCCCGGGACTTGGCAACAATGAGCAGTTCTTC

D gene: -
V gene: TRBV5-1
J gene: TRBJ2-7
clone size: many
CDR3 protein: CASSTELEQYF
CDR3 DNA: TGCGCCAGCAGCACGGAACTCGAGCAGTACTTC

D gene: -
V gene: TRBV2
J gene: TRBJ2-2
clone size: many
CDR3 protein: CASVTDRPRELFF
CDR3 DNA: TGTGCCAGCGTTACGGATCGACCTAGGGAGCTGTTTTTT

D gene: TRBD2
V gene: TRBV4-3
J gene: TRBJ2-2
clone size: -
CDR3 protein: CASSNELAGGHNTGELFF
CDR3 DNA: TGCGCCAGCAGCAATGAACTAGCGGGAGGCCACAACACCGGGGAGCTGTTTTTT

D gene: -
V gene: TRBV25-1
J gene: TRBJ1-5
clone size: -
CDR3 protein: CASSEVGYQPQHF
CDR3 DNA: TGTGCCAGCAGTGAGGTAGGGTATCAGCCCCAGCATTTT

D gene: -
V gene: TRBV29-1
J gene: TRBJ2-5
clone size: -
CDR3 protein: CSVGKGGSKETQYF
CDR3 DNA: TGCAGCGTTGGGAAGGGAGGCTCAAAGGAGACCCAGTACTTC

D gene: -
V gene: TRBV5-4
J gene: TRBJ2-6
clone size: few
CDR3 protein: CASSPTGAGAGANVLTF
CDR3 DNA: TGTGCCAGCAGCCCAACGGGGGCGGGGGCGGGGGCCAACGTCCTGACTTTC

D gene: TRBD2
V gene: TRBV2
J gene: TRBJ2-7
clone size: -
CDR3 protein: CASSLAMGGNEHEQYF
CDR3 DNA: TGTGCCAGCAGCTTGGCCATGGGGGGGAACGAACACGAGCAGTACTTC

D gene: TRBD1
V gene: TRBV5-1
J gene: TRBJ1-1
clone size: many
CDR3 protein: CASSLGPTGGNTEAFF
CDR3 DNA: TGCGCCAGCAGCTTGGGTCCGACAGGGGGGAACACTGAAGCTTTCTTT

D gene: -
V gene: TRBV6-1
J gene: TRBJ1-1
clone size: -
CDR3 protein: CASSAAWDTEAFF
CDR3 DNA: TGTGCCAGCAGCGCCGCCTGGGACACTGAAGCTTTCTTT

D gene: -
V gene: TRBV7-3
J gene: TRBJ2-1
clone size: -
CDR3 protein: CASSISKDNEQFF
CDR3 DNA: TGTGCCAGCAGCATCAGTAAGGACAATGAGCAGTTCTTC

D gene: TRBD1
V gene: TRBV28
J gene: TRBJ2-3
clone size: -
CDR3 protein: CASSIQTGGASDTQYF
CDR3 DNA: TGTGCCAGCAGTATACAGACAGGGGGCGCATCAGATACGCAGTATTTT

D gene: TRBD2
V gene: TRBV9
J gene: TRBJ2-5
clone size: few
CDR3 protein: CASSVGNSGHPMETQYF
CDR3 DNA: TGTGCCAGCAGCGTAGGGAATAGCGGGCACCCCATGGAGACCCAGTACTTC

D gene: TRBD2
V gene: TRBV11-3
J gene: TRBJ2-1
clone size: few
CDR3 protein: CASELGLALHEQFF
CDR3 DNA: TGTGCCAGCGAACTGGGACTAGCTCTCCATGAGCAGTTCTTC

D gene: TRBD1
V gene: TRBV9
J gene: TRBJ2-7
clone size: few
CDR3 protein: CASSGDSSYEQYF
CDR3 DNA: TGTGCCAGCAGCGGGGACAGTAGTTACGAGCAGTACTTC

D gene: TRBD2
V gene: TRBV10-3
J gene: TRBJ2-2
clone size: -
CDR3 protein: CATGASGMDTGELFF
CDR3 DNA: TGTGCCACCGGGGCCAGCGGGATGGACACCGGGGAGCTGTTTTTT